This is a list of T cell receptor beta chains from one sample in a study of monozygotic twins with inflammatory bowel disease. With the 5' RACE reads reprocessed, TCRdb shows one record per CDR3 protein and no DNA. The sample includes approximately 140,000 distinct CDR3 sequences. Sequenced material: blood. The receptor source for this set is a human donor with ulcerative colitis or Crohn's disease, or a healthy co-twin of an affected twin (not recorded which). The CDR3 runs from the conserved cysteine through the conserved F or W. The order of the fields is V gene, J gene, CDR3 protein.

TRBV6-4	TRBJ2-3	CASSPRSLGQFTDTQYF
TRBV5-1	TRBJ2-5	CASSPLKETQYF
TRBV7-9	TRBJ1-2	CASSEYNYGYTF
TRBV20-1	TRBJ2-7	CSALLPAALNAPYEQYF
TRBV12-3/TRBV12-4	TRBJ2-3	CASSLKVRATDTQYF
TRBV11-2	TRBJ2-7	CASSLDQRRGNPGQYF
TRBV7-9	TRBJ2-7	CASSIRTGGSYEQYF
TRBV11-2	TRBJ2-1	CASRTGFNEQFF
TRBV7-9	TRBJ2-7	CASESRGVYEQYF
TRBV20-1	TRBJ2-7	CSARGHSRGATYEQYF
TRBV6-5	TRBJ2-7	CASSYSDGLYEQYF
TRBV20-1	TRBJ1-1	CSAREPNTEAFF
TRBV5-1	TRBJ2-2	CASSLGRVIPGELFF
TRBV2	TRBJ1-1	CASSEIQGGNTEAFF
TRBV7-9	TRBJ2-7	CASSSTGGYYEQYF
TRBV7-2	TRBJ1-5	CASSLLKADQPQHF
TRBV4-3	TRBJ2-5	CASSPGQRETQYF
TRBV4-1	TRBJ2-7	CASSQDPGGYEQYF
TRBV7-3	TRBJ2-5	CASSLSPSGAQETQYF
TRBV6-5	TRBJ2-5	CASSYTTVQETQYF
TRBV7-8	TRBJ2-5	CASSAGPIQETQYF
TRBV20-1	TRBJ2-7	CSAGPRGLGFEQYF
TRBV7-3	TRBJ1-2	CASSRTANYGYTF
TRBV19	TRBJ2-4	CASSIAGTKNIQYF
TRBV12-3/TRBV12-4	TRBJ1-1	CASSLARLTEAFF
TRBV4-3	TRBJ2-1	CASSQALGSLGTNEQFF
TRBV20-1	TRBJ2-2	CSAKIQGHTGELFF
TRBV5-6	TRBJ2-2	CASSRGQGAFGELFF
TRBV7-2	TRBJ1-1	CASSRGQGFTEAFF
TRBV4-1	TRBJ2-2	CASSQDRRRLNTGELFF
TRBV4-1	TRBJ2-7	CASSQVKGGYTGSYEQYF
TRBV5-1	TRBJ1-2	CASSIAPNREIYGYTF
TRBV2	TRBJ2-3	CAKKQGSGTDTQYF
TRBV5-6	TRBJ2-3	CASSFGLGTDTQYF
TRBV5-4	TRBJ2-3	CASSSGLAGTDTQYF
TRBV28	TRBJ2-2	CASSPSGHSGELFF
TRBV7-2	TRBJ2-2	CASTRIHTGELFF
TRBV7-2	TRBJ2-1	CASSLSSGSYNEQFF
TRBV27	TRBJ2-1	CASSLWEPSGREQFF
TRBV5-1	TRBJ2-5	CASSTTGQETQYF
TRBV7-2	TRBJ1-2	CASSIQNYGYTF
TRBV29-1	TRBJ2-1	CSEKTASGGDYNEQFF
TRBV7-2	TRBJ2-7	CASSSHLGVYEQYF
TRBV4-3	TRBJ1-1	CASSQDEGGVTEAFF
TRBV7-2	TRBJ2-7	CASSSGIAGGQYEQYF
TRBV5-6	TRBJ2-7	CASSPNLRQGPYEQYF
TRBV7-6	TRBJ1-1	CASSLDIRGLTEAFF
TRBV5-1	TRBJ1-4	CASSSATGYEKLFF
TRBV7-2	TRBJ2-5	CASRVDGIQETQYF
TRBV5-1	TRBJ2-3	CASSLNSGAGTDTQYF
TRBV3-1	TRBJ2-4	CASRGGGAAKNMQYF
TRBV27	TRBJ2-1	CASSFAGGSLYNEQFF
TRBV19	TRBJ2-2	CASRSMRVNAGSKTGELFF
TRBV20-1	TRBJ1-2	CSASLQGRSNYGYTF
TRBV5-1	TRBJ2-2	CASSLGQVTGELFF
TRBV2	TRBJ2-5	CASSVVGTGKETQYF
TRBV6-6	TRBJ2-7	CASSYFTGNYEQYF
TRBV7-3	TRBJ2-3	CASSSHTDTQYF
TRBV7-8	TRBJ2-2	CASSALAAGELFF